This T cell receptor (beta chain) derives from a study of cytomegalovirus exposure and HLA in healthy donors. Overall study context: Early on, a data release was issued that held 80 million or so unique TCRs from HLA-typed donors. Broader study findings: High specificity and sensitivity for cytomegalovirus status were reported for the classifier.

Details on this clone: Antigen specificity is unknown. The identical CDR3 is also encoded by other nucleotide sequences in the sample.

The PCR contained 60 Vbeta and 13 Jbeta primers. In the original processing: Later analysis identified 88 million or so unique TCR beta chains, 8.5 million to 13 million shared. Libraries were prepared by immunoSEQ multiplex PCR; TCRdb keeps only in-frame clonotypes and omits some of them. From that table come the V and J calls and clone size; the DNA was used to work out D and trimming. The sample yields around 190,000 clones, 70% to 80% seen once. After removal of 0 bases from V and 7 bases from J, the junction contained 4 bases not matched to a gene. The length of the CDR3 is 14 residues. Germline V gene sequence: CDR1 SGHRS, CDR2 YFSETQ.

Sequenced: PBMCs. The genes are TRBV5-1 and TRBJ2-7; 10 nucleotides match TRBD1. This TCR derives from a young man in good health and CMV-seronegative. This CDR3 is CASSLGQGAREQYF. For the CDR3, the DNA is TGCGCCAGCAGCTTGGGACAGGGGGCGCGGGAGCAGTACTTC.